This TCR beta chain came from a study of T-cell reconstitution after alpha-beta-depleted transplantation in children. Regarding the study as a whole: The origin of alpha-beta T cells about two months after transplant was reportedly several hundred expanded graft clones. Newly generated T cells supplied most T-cell counts and diversity one year post-transplant.

The junction had 12 bases not matched to a gene; V was cut back by 4 bases and J by 7 bases. Germline V gene data show CDR1 as DFQATT and CDR2 as SNEGSKA (reference sequence). This CDR3 contains 14 residues. A few counts support this clonotype. As yet, its antigen is unknown. The authors prepared the TCRbeta library with unique molecular identifiers. A single record per CDR3 protein comes from TCRdb applying MiXCR to the PCR reads. The repertoire holds 450,000 to 550,000 distinct CDR3 sequences, with over 9.5% as singletons. The clonotype was recovered from a female patient aged 2-15 years who had a stem cell transplant for aplastic anemia, so the T cells may come from the graft donor. The source was PBMCs, mostly from graft donor cells, collected 180 days after TCRalphabeta/CD19-depleted stem cell transplant. The rearrangement uses TRBV20-1 and TRBJ2-7, with TRBD1 identical over 8 bases. The CDR3 DNA sequence: TGCAGTGCTATAGCCAGGGGGCTGTCGGGGGAGCAGTACGTC. Translated: CSAIARGLSGEQYV.